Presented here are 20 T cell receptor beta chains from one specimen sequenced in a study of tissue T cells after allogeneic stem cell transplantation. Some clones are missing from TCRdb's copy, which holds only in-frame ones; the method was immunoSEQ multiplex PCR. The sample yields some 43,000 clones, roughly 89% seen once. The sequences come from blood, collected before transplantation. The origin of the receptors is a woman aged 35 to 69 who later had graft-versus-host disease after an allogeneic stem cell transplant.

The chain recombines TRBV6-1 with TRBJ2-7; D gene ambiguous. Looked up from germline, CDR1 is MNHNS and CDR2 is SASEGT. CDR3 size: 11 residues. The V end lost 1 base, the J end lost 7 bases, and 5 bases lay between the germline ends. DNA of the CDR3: TGTGCCAGCAGTGAAGTCAGGGAGCAGTACTTC. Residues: CASSEVREQYF.

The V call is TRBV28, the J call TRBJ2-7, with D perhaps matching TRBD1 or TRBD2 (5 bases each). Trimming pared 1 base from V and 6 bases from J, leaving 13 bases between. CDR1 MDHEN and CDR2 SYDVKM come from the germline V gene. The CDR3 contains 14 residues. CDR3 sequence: CASSLLGTGAEQYF. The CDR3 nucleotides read TGTGCCAGCAGTTTATTGGGGACGGGCGCCGAGCAGTACTTC.

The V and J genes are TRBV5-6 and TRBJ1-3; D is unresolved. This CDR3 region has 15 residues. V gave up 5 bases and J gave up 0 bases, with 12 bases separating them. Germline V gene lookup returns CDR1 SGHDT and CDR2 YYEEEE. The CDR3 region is CASSPDCNSGNTIYF. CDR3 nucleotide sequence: TGTGCCAGCAGTCCGGACTGCAACTCTGGAAACACCATATATTTT.

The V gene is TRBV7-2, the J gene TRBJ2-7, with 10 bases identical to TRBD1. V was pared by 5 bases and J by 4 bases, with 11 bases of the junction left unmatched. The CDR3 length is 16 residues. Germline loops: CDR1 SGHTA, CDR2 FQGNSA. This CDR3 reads CASSPDRGRRGYEQYF. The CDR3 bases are TGTGCCAGCAGCCCCGACAGGGGGCGTCGGGGTTACGAGCAGTACTTC.

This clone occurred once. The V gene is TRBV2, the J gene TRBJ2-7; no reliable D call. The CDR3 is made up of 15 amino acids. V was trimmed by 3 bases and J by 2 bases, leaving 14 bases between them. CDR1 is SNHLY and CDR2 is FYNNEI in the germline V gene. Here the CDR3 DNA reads TGTGCCAGCAGTGATACGAGTAGTGGGGCCTACGAGCAGTACTTC. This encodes CASSDTSSGAYEQYF.

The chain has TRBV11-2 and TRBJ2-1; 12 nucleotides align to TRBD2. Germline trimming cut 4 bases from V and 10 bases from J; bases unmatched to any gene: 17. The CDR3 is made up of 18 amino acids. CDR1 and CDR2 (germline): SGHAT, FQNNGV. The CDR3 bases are TGTGCCAGCAGCTCTTACCCTAGCGGGAGGGCCCCCGGTGAGGAGCAGTTCTTC. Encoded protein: CASSSYPSGRAPGEEQFF.

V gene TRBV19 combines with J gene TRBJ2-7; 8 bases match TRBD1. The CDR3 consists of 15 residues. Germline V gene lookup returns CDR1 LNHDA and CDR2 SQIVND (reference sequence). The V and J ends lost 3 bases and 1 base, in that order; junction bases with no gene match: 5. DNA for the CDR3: TGTGCCAGTAGTATGGCAGGGGGCTCTTCCTACGAGCAGTACTTC. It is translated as CASSMAGGSSYEQYF.

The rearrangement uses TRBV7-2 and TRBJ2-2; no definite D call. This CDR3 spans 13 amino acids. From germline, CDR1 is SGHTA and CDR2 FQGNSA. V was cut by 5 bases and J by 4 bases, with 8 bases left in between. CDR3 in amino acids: CASSPFITGELFF. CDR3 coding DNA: TGTGCCAGCAGCCCCTTTATCACCGGGGAGCTGTTTTTT.

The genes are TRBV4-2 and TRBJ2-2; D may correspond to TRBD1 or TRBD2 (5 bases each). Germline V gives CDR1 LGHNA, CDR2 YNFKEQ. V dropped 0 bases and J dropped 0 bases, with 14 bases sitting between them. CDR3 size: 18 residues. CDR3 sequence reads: CASSQDLGTVPNTGELFF. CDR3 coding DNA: TGTGCCAGCAGCCAAGATTTGGGGACGGTTCCGAACACCGGGGAGCTGTTTTTT.

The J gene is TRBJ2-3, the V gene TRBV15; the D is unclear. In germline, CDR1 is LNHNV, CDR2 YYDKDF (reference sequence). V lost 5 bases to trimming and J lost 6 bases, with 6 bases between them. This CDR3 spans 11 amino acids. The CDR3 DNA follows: TGTGCCACCAGCCTAGGGGATACGCAGTATTTT. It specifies CATSLGDTQYF.

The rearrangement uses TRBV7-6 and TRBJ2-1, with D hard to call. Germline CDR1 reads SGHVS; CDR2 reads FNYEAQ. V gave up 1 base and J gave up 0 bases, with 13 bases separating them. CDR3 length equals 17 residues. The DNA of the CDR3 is TGTGCCAGCAGCTTAGAGCCCGCACACCTCTCCTACAATGAGCAGTTCTTC. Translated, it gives CASSLEPAHLSYNEQFF.

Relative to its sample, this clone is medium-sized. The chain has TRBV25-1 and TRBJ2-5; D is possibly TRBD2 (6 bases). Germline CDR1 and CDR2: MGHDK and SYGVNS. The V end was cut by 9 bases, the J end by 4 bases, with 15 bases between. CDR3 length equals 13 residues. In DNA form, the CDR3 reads TGTGCCAGTTCGGGAGCTTCAATAGAGACCCAGTACTTC. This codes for CASSGASIETQYF.

CDR3 nucleotide sequence: TGTGCCAGCAGTTATCAAGGGAACTCTGGCAATCAGCCCCAGCATTTT. This translates into CASSYQGNSGNQPQHF. This chain connects TRBV6-2 or TRBV6-3 to TRBJ1-5; D gene uncertain. The ends were cut back, 3 bases at V and 2 bases at J, with 14 bases in the middle. Germline CDR1 and CDR2: MNHEY and SVGEGT. The CDR3 is 16 amino acids.

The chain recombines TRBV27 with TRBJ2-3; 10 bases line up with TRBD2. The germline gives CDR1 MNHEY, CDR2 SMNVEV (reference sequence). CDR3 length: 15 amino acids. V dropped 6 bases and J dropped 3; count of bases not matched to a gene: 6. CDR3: CASSLAGALTDTQYF. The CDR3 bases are TGTGCCAGCAGCCTAGCGGGAGCATTAACAGATACGCAGTATTTT.

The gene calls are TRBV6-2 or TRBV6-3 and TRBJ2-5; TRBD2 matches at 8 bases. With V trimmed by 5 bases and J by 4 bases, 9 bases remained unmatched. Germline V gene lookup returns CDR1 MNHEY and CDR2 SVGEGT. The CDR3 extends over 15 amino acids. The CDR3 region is CASSRPGTRTETQYF. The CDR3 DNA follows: TGTGCCAGCAGTCGACCCGGGACTAGAACAGAGACCCAGTACTTC.

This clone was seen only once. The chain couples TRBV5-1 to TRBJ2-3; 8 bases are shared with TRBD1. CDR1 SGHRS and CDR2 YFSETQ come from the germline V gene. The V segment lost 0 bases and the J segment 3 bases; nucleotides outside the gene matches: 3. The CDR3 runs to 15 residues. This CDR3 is CASSLDRGITDTQYF. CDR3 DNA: TGCGCCAGCAGCTTGGACAGGGGGATTACAGATACGCAGTATTTT.

The CDR3 DNA follows: TGTGCAAGTCGCTTAGATAGGCAGGTGGCTTGGGAGCAGTTCTTC. It is translated as CASRLDRQVAWEQFF. J is TRBJ2-1 and V is TRBV12-2; the table's TRBD1 call for D was not verified on the DNA. TRBV12-2 is a known pseudogene. The CDR3 sequence is 15 residues long.

DNA of the CDR3: TGTGCCAGCAGGTGGACCGGGGAGCTGTTTTTT. Translating gives CASRWTGELFF. The chain uses TRBV2 and TRBJ2-2, with unresolved D. V shed 6 bases and J shed 5 bases, with 4 bases lying between them. Germline CDR1 and CDR2: SNHLY and FYNNEI. The CDR3 contains 11 residues. Variable domain in full (rest from reference TRBV2 and TRBJ2-2): EPEVTQTPSHQVTQMGQEVILRCVPISNHLYFYWYRQILGQKVEFLVSFYNNEISEKSEIFDDQFSVERPDGSNFTLKIRSTKLEDSAMYFCASRWTGELFFGEGSRLTVL.

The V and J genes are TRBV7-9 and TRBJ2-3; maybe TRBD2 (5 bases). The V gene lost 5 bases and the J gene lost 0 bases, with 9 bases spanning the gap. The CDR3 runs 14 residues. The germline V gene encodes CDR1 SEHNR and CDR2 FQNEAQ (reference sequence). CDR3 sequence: CASSRGASTDTQYF. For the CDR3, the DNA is TGTGCCAGCAGCCGGGGAGCTAGCACAGATACGCAGTATTTT.

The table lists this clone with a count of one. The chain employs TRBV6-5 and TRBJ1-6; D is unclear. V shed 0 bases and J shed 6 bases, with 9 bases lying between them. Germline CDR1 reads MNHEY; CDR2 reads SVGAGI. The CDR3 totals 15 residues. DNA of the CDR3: TGTGCCAGCAGTTACTCGATGGCAGCTAATTCACCCCTCCACTTT. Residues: CASSYSMAANSPLHF.